Following are 26 T cell receptor beta chains from one sample sequenced in a study of vaccination and CD4 T cells after COVID-19. Antigens for these TCRs are unknown. This sample's treatment: approximately 9-day PBMC culture with coronavirus spike peptide pools or control peptides (ViraFEST assay). The Oncomine TCR Beta short-read assay sequenced DNA from cultured CD4+ T cells. Each CDR3 protein gets one entry after TCRdb re-called the PCR reads with MiXCR. The sample includes about 15,000 distinct CDR3 sequences, less than 30% seen only once; the top ten take less than 25%. Sequenced sample: cultured CD4+ T cells from blood. Source of these receptors: a human donor with COVID-19.

The table lists this clonotype with a few counts. The rearrangement uses TRBV28 and TRBJ1-2; D gene uncertain. CDR1 is MDHEN and CDR2 is SYDVKM in the germline V gene. The CDR3 is made up of 14 amino acids. V lost 3 bases and J 3 bases, leaving 11 bases between the germline ends. CDR3 sequence reads: CASSLPGADYGYTF. The CDR3 nucleotides read TGTGCCAGCAGTTTGCCGGGCGCGGACTATGGCTACACCTTC.

This clonotype turned up a few times. The chain carries TRBV6-1 and TRBJ1-2, with 7 bases that match TRBD1. Germline V CDR1 and CDR2: MNHNS, SASEGT. The trim removed 4 bases at V and 0 bases at J, leaving 5 bases unmatched. The CDR3 extends over 15 amino acids. In DNA form, the CDR3 reads TGTGCCAGCAGTGGTGGGACAGCGACTAACTATGGCTACACCTTC. Translating gives CASSGGTATNYGYTF.

This clonotype was observed a few times. The chain combines TRBV6-5 with TRBJ2-1, with TRBD2 matching over 11 bases. Germline V gene sequence: CDR1 MNHEY, CDR2 SVGAGI. This CDR3 is 17 amino acids long. The J segment lost 9 bases and the V segment lost 0 bases, leaving 10 bases of the junction unmatched. The DNA of the CDR3 is TGTGCCAGCAGTTACTCGAGAACTAGCGGGGGATACCGTGAGCAGTTCTTC. Protein sequence: CASSYSRTSGGYREQFF.

V is TRBV5-5 and J is TRBJ2-5; possibly TRBD2 for D (5 bases). The CDR3 consists of 13 residues. CDR1 and CDR2 from the germline V gene are SGHKS and YYEKEE (reference sequence). V was trimmed by 1 base and J by 5 bases, leaving 9 bases between them. This chain's CDR3 is CASSLRGMETQYF. DNA of the CDR3: TGTGCCAGCAGCTTGCGAGGGATGGAGACCCAGTACTTC.

This clonotype was picked up a small number of times. The chain employs TRBV5-1 and TRBJ1-2, with TRBD1 as a possible D gene (6 bases). V shed 0 bases and J shed 4 bases, with 7 bases lying between them. The CDR3 extends over 13 amino acids. Germline V lookup: CDR1 SGHRS, CDR2 YFSETQ. This CDR3 is CASSLVQGYGYTF. DNA for the CDR3: TGCGCCAGCAGCTTGGTACAGGGCTATGGCTACACCTTC.

A word on this clonotype: The junction and the germline gene differ at one end; a read error may be behind it. This chain uses TRBV2 with TRBJ1-2; D gene uncertain. The CDR3 runs to 14 residues. Germline CDR1 SNHLY, CDR2 FYNNEI. CDR3 residues: CASSQDGSYYGYTF. The CDR3 DNA reads as TGCGCCAGCAGCCAAGACGGCAGCTACTATGGCTACACCTTC.

This chain links TRBV20-1 with TRBJ1-2; tentatively, D is TRBD1 (5 bases). The CDR3 extends over 19 amino acids. Germline V lookup: CDR1 DFQATT, CDR2 SNEGSKA (reference sequence). With 1 base removed from V and 3 bases from J, the gap between germline ends came to 27 bases. The CDR3 DNA is TGCAGTGCTAGAGGGACCTCGGGGGGTAAATCAGCCTTTGACTATGGCTACACCTTC. Encoded protein: CSARGTSGGKSAFDYGYTF.

This sequence joins TRBV29-1 and TRBJ1-1; 8 positions match TRBD1. The CDR3 is 12 residues long. The V gene end was trimmed by 7 bases and the J gene end by 4 bases; junction bases not matched to a gene: 5. CDR1 is SQVTM, CDR2 ANQGSEA, per germline. CDR3 protein: CSGTGRSTEAFF. The CDR3, as DNA: TGCAGCGGGACAGGGCGAAGCACTGAAGCTTTCTTT.

The V and J genes are TRBV7-3 and TRBJ2-6, with a weak D call TRBD2 (5 bases). Between the trimmed V and J ends, which lost 4 bases and 4 bases, there was a span of 11 bases. CDR1 is SGHTA and CDR2 is FQGTGA in the germline V gene. This CDR3 comprises 15 residues. The DNA of the CDR3 is TGTGCCAGCAGCTCGTCTCTAGCCGGGGCCAACGTCCTGACTTTC. Protein product: CASSSSLAGANVLTF.

This clonotype has a handful of counts. The V call is TRBV6-5, the J call TRBJ2-7; 9 positions agree with TRBD2. Germline trimming cut 2 bases from V and 3 bases from J; bases unmatched to any gene: 8. The CDR3 is 16 amino acids. CDR1 and CDR2 (germline): MNHEY, SVGAGI. The CDR3 DNA reads as TGTGCCAGCAGTTACGGTCAGAGCGGGGGGTACTACGAGCAGTACTTC. As protein: CASSYGQSGGYYEQYF.

This clonotype was counted a few times. CDR3 protein: CASSVFWASDNEQFF. In nucleotides, the CDR3 is TGTGCCAGCAGCGTCTTCTGGGCTAGCGACAATGAGCAGTTCTTC. This chain links TRBV9 with TRBJ2-1; a weak D match, TRBD2 (6 bases). CDR1 is SGDLS and CDR2 is YYNGEE in the germline V gene. This CDR3 region has 15 residues. Trimming removed 2 bases at V and 5 bases at J, with 14 bases between.

The rearrangement uses TRBV15 and TRBJ2-7; TRBD1 matches at 11 bases. V lost 5 bases and J lost 7; bases outside the gene matches: 7. Germline assignment: CDR1 LNHNV and CDR2 YYDKDF (reference sequence). CDR3 size: 14 residues. The CDR3 DNA reads TGTGCCACCAGCCCGGACAGGGGGCAATATGAGCAGTACTTC. This translates into CATSPDRGQYEQYF.

CDR3 sequence: CASSPGGHTIYF. In DNA form, the CDR3 reads TGTGCCAGCAGCCCGGGTGGGCACACCATATATTTT. V usage is TRBV25-1 and J usage is TRBJ1-3; no firm D call. The V end lost 6 bases, the J end lost 8 bases, and 11 bases lay between the germline ends. CDR3 length equals 12 residues. Germline CDR1 MGHDK, CDR2 SYGVNS.

The chain couples TRBV9 to TRBJ1-1; no definite D call. Germline CDR1 is SGDLS and CDR2 is YYNGEE. Trimming stripped 4 bases from V and 4 bases from J, with 14 bases between. The CDR3 length is 14 residues. The CDR3 sequence is CASSSTDATTEAFF. For the CDR3, the DNA is TGTGCCAGCAGCTCGACGGACGCGACCACTGAAGCTTTCTTT.

This clonotype has a handful of counts. The CDR3, as DNA: TGTGCCAGCAGGAAGTCCGCCGGCGCGGGAGCTTTCTTT. Amino acids: CASRKSAGAGAFF. This chain links TRBV6-4 with TRBJ1-1; unclear D gene. Germline CDR1 reads MRHNA; CDR2 reads SNTAGT. The CDR3 has 13 amino acids. The V end lost 6 bases, the J end lost 10 bases, and 18 bases lay between the germline ends.

The chain links TRBV6-5 to TRBJ2-5; no clear D gene. V was shortened by 0 bases and J by 5 bases, with 4 bases between the two germline ends. The germline gives CDR1 MNHEY, CDR2 SVGAGI. The CDR3 runs 12 residues. The CDR3 reads CASSYSRETQYF. The DNA of the CDR3 is TGTGCCAGCAGTTACTCTAGGGAGACCCAGTACTTC.

The chain carries TRBV2 and TRBJ1-5; 11 nucleotides match TRBD1. Trimming removed 4 bases from V and 6 bases from J; junction bases left unmatched: 2. Germline CDR1 SNHLY, CDR2 FYNNEI. The CDR3 is 14 residues long. This CDR3 is CASSGGQGVQPQHF. Here the CDR3 DNA reads TGTGCCAGCAGTGGGGGACAGGGGGTTCAGCCCCAGCATTTT.

This clonotype was observed a handful of times. The junction departs from germline at one end; a sequencing error may be responsible. The chain combines TRBV4-3 with TRBJ1-2; D possibly corresponds to TRBD1 (5 bases). The CDR3 runs to 15 residues. Germline loops: CDR1 LGHNA, CDR2 YSLEER. The CDR3 nucleotides read TGCGCCAGTAGCCAAGTTGGTGGGGGGTTGGGTGGCTACACCTTC. It encodes CASSQVGGGLGGYTF.

This clonotype has just a few counts. The V and J genes are TRBV5-4 and TRBJ2-5; 7 nucleotides align to TRBD1. The junction had 10 bases not matched to a gene; V was cut back by 4 bases and J by 1 base. This CDR3 has 16 residues. Germline V lookup: CDR1 SGHNT, CDR2 YYREEE (reference sequence). CDR3 bases: TGTGCCAGCAGCCCGTACAGGGGTGGAGGCCAAGAGACCCAGTACTTC. Protein product: CASSPYRGGGQETQYF.

The chain employs TRBV6-1 and TRBJ2-1; 9 bases fit TRBD1. Trimming removed 6 bases from V and 7 bases from J; junction bases left unmatched: 10. The germline V gene has CDR1 MNHNS and CDR2 SASEGT. The CDR3 is made up of 15 amino acids. The CDR3 DNA sequence: TGTGCCAGCAGCCGTGAGGACAGGGGTCAAAATGAGCAGTTCTTC. Translating gives CASSREDRGQNEQFF.

The chain employs TRBV12-3 or TRBV12-4 and TRBJ2-7; the match to TRBD1 covers 10 bases. The CDR3 runs 13 residues. The V segment lost 3 bases and the J segment 6 bases; nucleotides outside the gene matches: 2. DNA of the CDR3: TGTGCCAGCAGTTTGGACAGGGGGGGCGAGCAGTACTTC. It is translated as CASSLDRGGEQYF.

The chain is built from TRBV29-1 and TRBJ1-2; D not resolved. The V gene's germline CDR1 is SQVTM and CDR2 ANQGSEA. CDR3 length equals 14 residues. The V end was cut by 7 bases, the J end by 7 bases, with 22 bases between. CDR3 sequence (DNA): TGCAGCGCCCGGTTGCATACGAATATTCCTGGCTACACCTTC. Translation: CSARLHTNIPGYTF.

Concerning this clonotype: One junction end does not reproduce the germline sequence, and a read error may be involved. The chain couples TRBV7-7 to TRBJ2-5, with a weak D call TRBD2 (5 bases). CDR1 and CDR2 (germline): SSHAT, FNYEAQ (reference sequence). CDR3 size: 15 residues. The CDR3 bases are TGTGCTAGCAGCTCAGGCCGGACGGGGCAAGAGACCCAGTACTTC. Encoded protein: CASSSGRTGQETQYF.

The rearrangement links TRBV6-2 or TRBV6-3 to TRBJ1-1, with a weak D call TRBD1 (6 bases). The CDR3 contains 15 residues. Germline V gives CDR1 MNHEY, CDR2 SVGEGT. V lost 4 bases to trimming and J lost 0 bases, with 12 bases between them. The CDR3 spells CASSFPDSMNTEAFF. The CDR3 region has the DNA TGTGCCAGCAGTTTCCCGGACAGCATGAACACTGAAGCTTTCTTT.

The chain recombines TRBV5-4 with TRBJ2-3; no definite D call. There are 11 residues in the CDR3. V was clipped by 2 bases and J by 2 bases, with 0 bases between them. Germline CDR1 SGHNT, CDR2 YYREEE (reference sequence). The CDR3 DNA reads as TGTGCCAGCAGCTTCACAGATACGCAGTATTTT. Translated: CASSFTDTQYF.

The chain recombines TRBV20-1 with TRBJ1-4; D remains ambiguous. Germline CDR1 reads DFQATT; CDR2 reads SNEGSKA (reference sequence). The CDR3 extends over 13 amino acids. V dropped 3 bases and J dropped 8 bases, with 13 bases sitting between them. The CDR3 here is CSARPGVWEKLFF. For the CDR3, the DNA is TGCAGTGCTAGGCCAGGCGTATGGGAAAAACTGTTTTTT.